The 12 T cell receptor beta chains given below trace back to one sample, sequenced in a study of neurological immune-mediated disorders. TCRdb reprocessed the 5' RACE reads with MiXCR, giving one entry per CDR3 protein. Altogether tens of thousands of distinct CDR3 sequences are present, under 4.5% being singletons, with the ten largest covering 2.5% to 3%. Sequenced sample: PBMCs. The origin of the receptors is a woman aged 45-65 years with multiple sclerosis.

This clonotype came up many times. The chain uses TRBV7-2 and TRBJ2-1; 7 positions match TRBD2. V lost 1 base, J lost 3 bases, and 6 bases stayed unmatched. The CDR3 loop spans 16 amino acids. The germline gives CDR1 SGHTA, CDR2 FQGNSA. The CDR3 reads CASSLERGGLYNEQFF. DNA of the CDR3: TGTGCCAGCAGCTTAGAACGCGGGGGTCTCTACAATGAGCAGTTCTTC.

This clonotype was counted at least ten times. CDR3 protein: CASSPEAGAGEQFF. The CDR3 nucleotides read TGCGCCAGCAGCCCAGAGGCAGGCGCGGGCGAGCAGTTCTTC. The chain uses TRBV5-1 and TRBJ2-1; D is perhaps TRBD2 (5 bases). This CDR3 region has 14 residues. Deletions cut 4 bases from V and 10 bases from J, with 18 bases between. The germline gives CDR1 SGHRS, CDR2 YFSETQ.

Many counts were recorded for this clonotype. The gene calls are TRBV9 and TRBJ2-1, with 8 positions matching TRBD1. The CDR3 sequence is 15 residues long. V gave up 3 bases and J gave up 8 bases; unmatched junction bases: 10. Looked up from germline, CDR1 is SGDLS and CDR2 is YYNGEE. Here the CDR3 reads CASSATLTGAHEQFF. The CDR3 coding sequence is TGTGCCAGCAGCGCTACCCTGACAGGGGCCCATGAGCAGTTCTTC.

At least ten counts were recorded for this clonotype. V is TRBV5-1 and J is TRBJ1-6; D is perhaps TRBD1 (5 bases). Trimming took off 0 bases at V and 10 bases at J, with 11 bases between the two ends. Germline loops: CDR1 SGHRS, CDR2 YFSETQ. This CDR3 comprises 14 residues. The CDR3: CASSLDSQGSPLHF. Written as DNA, the CDR3 is TGCGCCAGCAGCTTGGATTCGCAGGGATCACCCCTCCACTTT.

This clonotype was observed at least ten times. The CDR3 is CASSLVRGGSSGGAGADTQYF. For the CDR3, the DNA is TGCGCCAGCAGCCTCGTGCGGGGTGGTTCTTCGGGCGGCGCGGGGGCAGATACGCAGTATTTT. This sequence joins TRBV4-3 and TRBJ2-3, with 7 bases aligning to TRBD2. This CDR3 region has 21 residues. Germline V gene sequence: CDR1 LGHNA, CDR2 YSLEER. Trimming took 4 bases from V and 4 from J; bases not matched to a gene: 26.

The sample holds many counts of this clonotype. The gene calls are TRBV6-6 and TRBJ2-5; D may correspond to TRBD1 or TRBD2 (5 bases each). V was shortened by 2 bases and J by 13 bases, with 14 bases between the two germline ends. The CDR3 is 12 amino acids. Looked up from germline, CDR1 is MNHNY and CDR2 is SVGAGI (reference sequence). In nucleotides, the CDR3 is TGTGCCAGCAGTTACGCCGGGGACCGCACGTACTTC. Translating it yields CASSYAGDRTYF.

This clonotype was observed at least ten times. This chain connects TRBV7-2 to TRBJ2-1; 12 nucleotides agree with TRBD1. CDR1 SGHTA and CDR2 FQGNSA come from the germline V gene. The CDR3 is 16 amino acids. After removal of 9 bases from V and 7 bases from J, the junction contained 13 bases not matched to a gene. The CDR3 sequence: CASELGGQGAWNEQFF. The CDR3 DNA is TGTGCCAGTGAACTTGGGGGACAGGGGGCTTGGAATGAGCAGTTCTTC.

This clonotype has a count of ten or more. V is TRBV7-6 and J is TRBJ2-1; 7 bases fit TRBD2. The CDR3 has 15 amino acids. The ends lost 3 bases at V and 4 bases at J; junction bases unmatched: 6. CDR1 is SGHVS, CDR2 FNYEAQ, per germline. CDR3: CASSLGRVAYNEQFF. As DNA, the CDR3 is TGTGCCAGCAGCTTGGGGAGGGTAGCGTACAATGAGCAGTTCTTC.

This clonotype was picked up many times. A read error may account for a junction end that differs from germline. The V call is TRBV7-7, the J call TRBJ2-5; D gene unclear. Germline CDR1 reads SSHAT; CDR2 reads FNYEAQ (reference sequence). This CDR3 region has 14 residues. CDR3: CASSPSTVRETQYF. The CDR3 DNA reads TGTGCTAGCAGCCCCTCGACCGTCCGAGAGACCCAGTACTTC.

This clonotype was seen many times. The genes are TRBV4-3 and TRBJ2-2; tentative D call: TRBD2 (5 bases). This CDR3 region has 15 residues. Per the germline V gene, CDR1 is LGHNA and CDR2 is YSLEER. With 0 bases removed from V and 4 bases from J, the gap between germline ends came to 9 bases. The CDR3 region has the DNA TGCGCCAGCAGCCAAGAGGCTAGCCCCACCGGGGAGCTGTTTTTT. The encoded protein is CASSQEASPTGELFF.

This clonotype has a count of ten or more. The chain links TRBV10-2 to TRBJ2-1, with TRBD2 identical over 8 bases. Germline V CDR1 and CDR2: WSHSY, SAAADI. The CDR3 length is 14 residues. V was pared by 7 bases and J by 10 bases, with 12 bases of the junction left unmatched. The CDR3 sequence: CASTRGRGVSEQFF. The CDR3 coding sequence is TGCGCCAGCACCCGAGGGCGGGGGGTGTCCGAGCAGTTCTTC.

There are many counts of this clonotype. The chain links TRBV7-2 to TRBJ1-6; D possibly corresponds to TRBD1 (5 bases). The CDR3 covers 16 residues. Germline V gene lookup returns CDR1 SGHTA and CDR2 FQGNSA. Trimming removed 0 bases from V and 7 bases from J, with 13 bases in between. In DNA, the CDR3 is TGTGCCAGCAGCTTAGCGCAGGGACGGGGAAATTCACCCCTCCACTTT. This encodes CASSLAQGRGNSPLHF. Full variable domain (outside the CDR3, taken from reference TRBV7-2 and TRBJ1-6): GAGVSQSPSNKVTEKGKDVELRCDPISGHTALYWYRQSLGQGLEFLIYFQGNSAPDKSGLPSDRFSAERTGGSVSTLTIQRTQQEDSAVYLCASSLAQGRGNSPLHFGNGTRLTVT.